This T cell receptor (beta chain) was identified during a study of T cells in tumors after PD-1 blockade. CDR1 MNHEY and CDR2 SVGAGI come from the germline V gene. CDR3 length: 14 amino acids. Germline trimming cut 7 bases from V and 0 bases from J; bases unmatched to any gene: 3. Tumor or blood genomic DNA was sequenced, with inputs of roughly 550 ng to 6,500 ng. Of note for this clone: Antigen unknown.

Whole-study results and caveats: Blood contained about 44% of the tumor's TCR clonotypes.

Method: immunoSEQ multiplex PCR; TCRdb's copy keeps in-frame clones and lacks some. Of around 4,800 clones listed, approximately 63% are singletons. The sequence was obtained from a human donor with basal cell carcinoma. Sample: tumor tissue, taken after anti-PD-1 treatment. This chain connects TRBV6-5 to TRBJ1-1; 9 bases are shared with TRBD1. The CDR3 nucleotides are TGTGCCAGCAAACAGGGGGCGTTGAACACTGAAGCTTTCTTT. Its protein product is CASKQGALNTEAFF.